This T cell receptor (beta chain) was captured by sequencing in a study of blood T cell repertoires in COVID-19. This clone has a handful of counts. The V gene end was trimmed by 1 base and the J gene end by 1 base; junction bases not matched to a gene: 3. The CDR3 loop spans 15 amino acids. Germline CDR1 reads LNHDA; CDR2 reads SQIVND (reference sequence). The data were produced by immunoSEQ multiplex PCR, yet TCRdb's version contains in-frame clones alone and is incomplete. The table includes tens of thousands of clones, 81% detected once. The TCR was taken from a man older than 75 with acute or convalescent COVID-19. Sequenced sample: peripheral blood. This rearrangement joins TRBV19 to TRBJ2-7; 8 nucleotides line up with TRBD1. The CDR3 spells CASSIAGGRSYEQYF. CDR3 coding DNA: TGTGCCAGTAGTATAGCAGGGGGCAGGTCCTACGAGCAGTACTTC.